A single sample gave rise to the 17 T cell receptor beta chains below, sequenced in a study of PD-1 blockade in classical Hodgkin lymphoma. TCRdb keeps only in-frame clones here, not all; method: immunoSEQ multiplex PCR. The data hold about 64,000 clones, with about 90% observed a single time. Time point here: cycle 4 day 1 (C4D1), after more than five weeks of nivolumab. Patients all relapsed after autologous stem cell transplantation, and there was variation in brentuximab vedotin exposure. Sequencing was performed on peripheral blood mononuclear cells (PBMCs), taken before the fourth cycle of nivolumab. The receptors derive from a human donor with classical Hodgkin lymphoma.

The J gene is TRBJ1-4, the V gene TRBV4-2; D perhaps matches TRBD1 (5 bases). Trimming stripped 0 bases from V and 8 bases from J, with 7 bases between. This CDR3 has 13 amino acids. The V gene's germline CDR1 is LGHNA and CDR2 YNFKEQ. The CDR3 here is CASSQEGEEKLFF. The CDR3, as DNA: TGTGCCAGCAGCCAAGAAGGGGAGGAAAAACTGTTTTTT.

J is TRBJ2-1 and V is TRBV19; no clear D. The CDR3 totals 14 residues. The V end was cut by 5 bases, the J end by 1 base, with 9 bases between. Looked up from germline, CDR1 is LNHDA and CDR2 is SQIVND (reference sequence). The CDR3 sequence is CASSPSGSYNEQFF. In DNA form, the CDR3 reads TGTGCCAGTAGTCCATCCGGGTCCTACAATGAGCAGTTCTTC.

This sequence joins TRBV18 and TRBJ1-5; no clear D. The germline V gene has CDR1 KGHSH and CDR2 LQKENI. CDR3 length: 14 amino acids. V lost 1 base, J lost 6 bases, and 10 bases lay in between. The CDR3 here is CASSPQGWGQPQHF. CDR3 coding DNA: TGTGCCAGCTCACCACAGGGTTGGGGTCAGCCCCAGCATTTT.

The gene calls are TRBV19 and TRBJ1-1, with D possibly TRBD1 on 6 matching bases. This CDR3 is 15 amino acids long. Per germline, CDR1 LNHDA and CDR2 SQIVND (reference sequence). The germline V and J ends were trimmed by 7 bases and 0 bases, with 15 bases remaining between them. Here the CDR3 DNA reads TGTGCCAGTAACCACTTGACAGGCTTGAACACTGAAGCTTTCTTT. It translates to CASNHLTGLNTEAFF.

In its sample, this clone was seen a few times. The genes are TRBV9 and TRBJ1-1, with D tentatively TRBD1 (6 bases). Germline V CDR1 and CDR2: SGDLS, YYNGEE. The CDR3 runs to 14 residues. The V gene lost 5 bases and the J gene lost 6 bases, with 17 bases spanning the gap. CDR3 sequence (DNA): TGTGCCAGCAGTCCAGGCGACAGGCAGTCTGAAGCTTTCTTT. Translated: CASSPGDRQSEAFF.

V gene TRBV19 combines with J gene TRBJ1-1; D ambiguous. V lost 5 bases, J lost 11 bases, and 18 bases lay in between. The length of the CDR3 is 13 residues. The germline CDR1 and CDR2 sequences are LNHDA and SQIVND (reference sequence). The CDR3 sequence is CASSVSLSSLAFF. In nucleotides, the CDR3 is TGTGCCAGTAGTGTAAGCCTGAGTAGTTTGGCTTTCTTT.

This clone has just a few counts. The chain joins TRBV13 to TRBJ1-6; the D is unclear. The CDR3 runs 12 residues. The germline gives CDR1 PRHDT, CDR2 FYEKMQ (reference sequence). The V end was cut by 10 bases, the J end by 5 bases, with 9 bases between. The CDR3 DNA is TGTGCCAACTCAGGAGATAATTCACCCCTCCACTTT. Amino acid sequence: CANSGDNSPLHF.

The rearrangement links TRBV19 to TRBJ2-2; TRBD1 might be the D (5 bases). Trimming shortened V by 6 bases and J by 6 bases, and 8 bases separated the two germline ends. This CDR3 has 12 amino acids. CDR1 is LNHDA and CDR2 is SQIVND in the germline V gene (reference sequence). The CDR3 is CASRQDPGELFF. The CDR3 coding sequence is TGTGCCAGTAGACAGGACCCCGGGGAGCTGTTTTTT.

The rearrangement uses TRBV7-9 and TRBJ1-1; no clear D gene. Germline CDR1 is SEHNR and CDR2 is FQNEAQ (reference sequence). The length of the CDR3 is 10 residues. The V gene lost 6 bases and the J gene lost 10 bases, with 9 bases spanning the gap. CDR3 in DNA: TGTGCCAGCAGTGGGAAGACAGCTTTCTTT. Translating gives CASSGKTAFF.

V and J are TRBV7-8 and TRBJ1-2; tentative D call: TRBD1 (6 bases). The CDR3 totals 14 residues. Germline V lookup: CDR1 SGHVS, CDR2 FQNEAQ. Here the CDR3 DNA reads TGTGCGAGCGGGGTGGGGGCGCGAGACTATGGCTACACCTTC. This encodes CASGVGARDYGYTF.

The CDR3 DNA follows: TGTGCCAGCAGCGGGACTGAGGATTCCTACACCTTC. Translated: CASSGTEDSYTF. This sequence joins TRBV6-5 and TRBJ1-2, with D maybe TRBD1 (5 bases). Trimming removed 6 bases from V and 10 bases from J, with 15 bases in between. The CDR3 sequence is 12 residues long. The germline CDR1 and CDR2 sequences are MNHEY and SVGAGI.

The gene calls are TRBV4-2 and TRBJ1-2; D gene unclear. Germline CDR1 LGHNA, CDR2 YNFKEQ. The CDR3 runs 15 residues. The V gene lost 4 bases and the J gene lost 6 bases, with 18 bases spanning the gap. CDR3 loop: CASSPRGSRDDGYTF. As DNA, the CDR3 is TGTGCCAGCAGCCCCCGAGGAAGCCGAGACGATGGCTACACCTTC.

V is TRBV27 and J is TRBJ2-1, with D possibly TRBD2 on 6 matching bases. This CDR3 has 16 amino acids. The V end lost 2 bases, the J end lost 6 bases, and 17 bases lay between the germline ends. Looked up from germline, CDR1 is MNHEY and CDR2 is SMNVEV (reference sequence). The CDR3 region is CASSLPLGGGGNEQFF. CDR3 nucleotides: TGTGCCAGCAGTTTACCGTTGGGGGGAGGTGGCAATGAGCAGTTCTTC.

The chain combines TRBV6-5 with TRBJ2-1, with D uncertain. V lost 6 bases, J lost 0 bases, and 6 bases lay in between. The CDR3 spans 13 residues. The germline gives CDR1 MNHEY, CDR2 SVGAGI. CDR3: CASRAGSYNEQFF. For the CDR3, the DNA is TGTGCCAGCAGGGCTGGCTCCTACAATGAGCAGTTCTTC.

This clone came up once. The chain couples TRBV6-4 to TRBJ2-2; 7 bases agree with TRBD2. Germline V gene lookup returns CDR1 MRHNA and CDR2 SNTAGT. The trim removed 6 bases at V and 5 bases at J, leaving 3 bases unmatched. This CDR3 spans 13 amino acids. CDR3 region: CASRRGGTGELFF. The CDR3 nucleotides are TGTGCCAGCAGACGCGGGGGTACCGGGGAGCTGTTTTTT.

The rearrangement uses TRBV14 and TRBJ1-5; D remains unclear. Germline CDR1 is SGHDN and CDR2 is FVKESK. V was clipped by 1 base and J by 4 bases, with 5 bases between them. The CDR3 spans 13 residues. The CDR3: CASSQARNQPQHF. CDR3 nucleotide sequence: TGTGCCAGCAGCCAAGCCAGGAATCAGCCCCAGCATTTT.

V gene TRBV19 combines with J gene TRBJ2-1; 7 nucleotides align to TRBD2. Germline V gene lookup returns CDR1 LNHDA and CDR2 SQIVND (reference sequence). The CDR3 has 13 residues. V was clipped by 6 bases and J by 5 bases; unmatched bases: 4. The CDR3 nucleotides are TGTGCCAGTAGCGGCGGGGGTAACAATGAGCAGTTCTTC. Translated: CASSGGGNNEQFF.